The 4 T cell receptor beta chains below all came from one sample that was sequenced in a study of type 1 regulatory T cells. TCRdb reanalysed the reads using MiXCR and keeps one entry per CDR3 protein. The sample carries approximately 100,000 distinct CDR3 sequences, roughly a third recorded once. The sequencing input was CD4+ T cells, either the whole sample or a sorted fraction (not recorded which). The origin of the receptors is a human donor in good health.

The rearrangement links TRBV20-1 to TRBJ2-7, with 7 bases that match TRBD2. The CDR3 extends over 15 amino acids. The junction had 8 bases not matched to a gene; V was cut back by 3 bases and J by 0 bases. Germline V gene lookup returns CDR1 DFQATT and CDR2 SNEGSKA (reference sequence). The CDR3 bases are TGCAGTGCTAGCCCAACTAGCGTACCCTCCTACGAGCAGTACTTC. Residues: CSASPTSVPSYEQYF.

CDR3 DNA: TGTGCCAGCAGTGACGGGACAGCGGCGTCCTACGAGCAGTACTTC. Its protein product is CASSDGTAASYEQYF. The chain uses TRBV6-1 and TRBJ2-7; TRBD1 matches at 7 bases. Germline V gene sequence: CDR1 MNHNS, CDR2 SASEGT. Losses at the gene ends were 3 bases for V and 1 base for J; bases not matched to a gene: 6. This CDR3 has 15 amino acids.

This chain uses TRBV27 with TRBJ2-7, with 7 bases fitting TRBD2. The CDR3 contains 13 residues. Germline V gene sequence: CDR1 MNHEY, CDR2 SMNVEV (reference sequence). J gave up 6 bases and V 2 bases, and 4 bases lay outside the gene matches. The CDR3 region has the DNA TGTGCCAGCAGTTTAGGAGCGGGGCGCGAGCAGTACTTC. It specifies CASSLGAGREQYF.

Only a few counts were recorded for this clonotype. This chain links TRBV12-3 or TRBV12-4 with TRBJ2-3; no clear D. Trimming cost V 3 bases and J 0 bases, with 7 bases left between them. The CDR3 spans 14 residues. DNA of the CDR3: TGTGCCAGCAGTTTTACATCTAGCACAGATACGCAGTATTTT. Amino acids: CASSFTSSTDTQYF.